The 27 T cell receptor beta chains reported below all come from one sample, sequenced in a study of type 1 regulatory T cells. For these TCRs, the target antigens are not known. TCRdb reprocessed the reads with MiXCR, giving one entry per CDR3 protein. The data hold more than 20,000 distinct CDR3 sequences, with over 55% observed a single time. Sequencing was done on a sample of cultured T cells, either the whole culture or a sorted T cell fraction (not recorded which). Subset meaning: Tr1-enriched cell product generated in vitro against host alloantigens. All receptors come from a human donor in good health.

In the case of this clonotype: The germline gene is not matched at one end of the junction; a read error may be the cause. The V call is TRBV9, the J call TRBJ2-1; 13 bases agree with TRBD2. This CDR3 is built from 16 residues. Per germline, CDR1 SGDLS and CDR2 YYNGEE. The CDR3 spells CASSALAGGTYNEQLF. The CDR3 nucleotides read TGTGCCAGCAGCGCACTAGCGGGGGGGACCTACAATGAGCAGCTCTTC.

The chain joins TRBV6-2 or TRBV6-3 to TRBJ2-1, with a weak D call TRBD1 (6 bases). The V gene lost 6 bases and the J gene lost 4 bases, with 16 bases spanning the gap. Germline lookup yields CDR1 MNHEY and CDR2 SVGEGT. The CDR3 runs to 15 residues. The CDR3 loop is CASSPQGPAYNEQFF. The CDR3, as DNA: TGTGCCAGCAGCCCACAGGGCCCGGCGTACAATGAGCAGTTCTTC.

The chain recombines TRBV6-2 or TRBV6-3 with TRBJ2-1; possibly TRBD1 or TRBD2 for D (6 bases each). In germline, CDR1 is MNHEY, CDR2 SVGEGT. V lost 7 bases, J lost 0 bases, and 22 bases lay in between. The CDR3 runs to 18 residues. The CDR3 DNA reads TGTGCCAGCACCCCCGGGCTCCTCGGGGGCAGCTCCTACAATGAGCAGTTCTTC. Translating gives CASTPGLLGGSSYNEQFF.

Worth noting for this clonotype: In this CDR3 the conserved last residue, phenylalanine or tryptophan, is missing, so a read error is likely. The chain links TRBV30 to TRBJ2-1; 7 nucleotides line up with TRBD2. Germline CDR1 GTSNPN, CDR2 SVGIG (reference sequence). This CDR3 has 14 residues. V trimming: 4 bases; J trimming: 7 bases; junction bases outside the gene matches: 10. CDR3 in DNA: TGTGCCTGGACCCCCGGGGGGTTGGGGAATGAGCAGTTCCTC. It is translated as CAWTPGGLGNEQFL.

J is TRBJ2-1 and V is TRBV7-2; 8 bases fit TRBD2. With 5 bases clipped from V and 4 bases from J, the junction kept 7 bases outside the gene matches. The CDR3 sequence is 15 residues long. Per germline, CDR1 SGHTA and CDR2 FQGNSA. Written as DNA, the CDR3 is TGTGCCAGCAGCGCGCTAGCGGGCCCATACAATGAGCAGTTCTTC. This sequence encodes CASSALAGPYNEQFF. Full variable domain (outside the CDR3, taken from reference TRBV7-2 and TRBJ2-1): GAGVSQSPSNKVTEKGKDVELRCDPISGHTALYWYRQSLGQGLEFLIYFQGNSAPDKSGLPSDRFSAERTGGSVSTLTIQRTQQEDSAVYLCASSALAGPYNEQFFGPGTRLTVL.

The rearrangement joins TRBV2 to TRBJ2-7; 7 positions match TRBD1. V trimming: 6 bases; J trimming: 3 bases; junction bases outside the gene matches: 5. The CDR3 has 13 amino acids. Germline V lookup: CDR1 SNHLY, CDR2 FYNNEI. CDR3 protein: CASSAGTVYEQYF. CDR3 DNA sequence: TGTGCCAGCAGCGCCGGGACAGTCTACGAGCAGTACTTC.

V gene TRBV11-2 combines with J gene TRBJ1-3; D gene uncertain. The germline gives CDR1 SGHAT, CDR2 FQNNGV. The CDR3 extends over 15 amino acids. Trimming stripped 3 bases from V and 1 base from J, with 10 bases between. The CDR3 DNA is TGTGCCAGCAGCTTTCGTTCCCCGTCTGGAAACACCATATATTTT. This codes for CASSFRSPSGNTIYF.

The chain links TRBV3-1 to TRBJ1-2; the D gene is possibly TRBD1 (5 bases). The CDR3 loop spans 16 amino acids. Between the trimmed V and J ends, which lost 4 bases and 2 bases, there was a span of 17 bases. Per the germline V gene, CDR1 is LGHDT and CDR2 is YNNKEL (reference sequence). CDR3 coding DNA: TGTGCCAGCAGCCGAGTCGGGGGAGGGCCGAACTATGGCTACACCTTC. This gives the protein CASSRVGGGPNYGYTF.

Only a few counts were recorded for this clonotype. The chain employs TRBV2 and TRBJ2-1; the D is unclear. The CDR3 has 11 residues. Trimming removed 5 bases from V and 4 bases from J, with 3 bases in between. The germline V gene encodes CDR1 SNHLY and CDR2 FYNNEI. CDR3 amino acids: CASSFYNEQFF. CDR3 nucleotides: TGTGCCAGCAGTTTTTACAATGAGCAGTTCTTC.

As DNA, the CDR3 is TGTGCCAGCTCACCTGAAGGGTACTATGGCTACACCTTC. Amino acids: CASSPEGYYGYTF. The V and J genes are TRBV18 and TRBJ1-2, with no clear D. This CDR3 spans 13 amino acids. The germline CDR1 and CDR2 sequences are KGHSH and LQKENI. Trimming shortened V by 3 bases and J by 3 bases, and 8 bases separated the two germline ends.

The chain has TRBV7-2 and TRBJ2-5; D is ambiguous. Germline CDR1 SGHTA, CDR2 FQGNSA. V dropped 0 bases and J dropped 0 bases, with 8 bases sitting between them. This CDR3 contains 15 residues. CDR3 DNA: TGTGCCAGCAGCTTAGCGCTCGGGTACCAAGAGACCCAGTACTTC. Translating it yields CASSLALGYQETQYF.

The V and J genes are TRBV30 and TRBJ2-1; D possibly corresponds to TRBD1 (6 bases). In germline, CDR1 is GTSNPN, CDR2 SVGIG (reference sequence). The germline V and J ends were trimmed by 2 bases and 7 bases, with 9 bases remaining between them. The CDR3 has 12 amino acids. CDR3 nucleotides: TGTGCCTGGAGTAGAGGACAGAATGAGCAGTTCTTC. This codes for CAWSRGQNEQFF.

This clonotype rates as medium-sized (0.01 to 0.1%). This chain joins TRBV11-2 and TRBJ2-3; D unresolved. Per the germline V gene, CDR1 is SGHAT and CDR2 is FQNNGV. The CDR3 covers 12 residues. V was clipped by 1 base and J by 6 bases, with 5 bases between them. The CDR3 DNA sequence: TGTGCCAGCAGCTTAGGCTGGGATACGCAGTATTTT. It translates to CASSLGWDTQYF.

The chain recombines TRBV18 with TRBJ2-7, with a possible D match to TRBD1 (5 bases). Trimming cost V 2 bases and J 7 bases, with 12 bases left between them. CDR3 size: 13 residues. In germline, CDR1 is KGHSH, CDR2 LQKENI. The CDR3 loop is CASSPGATSEQYF. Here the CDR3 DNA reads TGTGCCAGCTCACCAGGGGCAACCTCGGAGCAGTACTTC.

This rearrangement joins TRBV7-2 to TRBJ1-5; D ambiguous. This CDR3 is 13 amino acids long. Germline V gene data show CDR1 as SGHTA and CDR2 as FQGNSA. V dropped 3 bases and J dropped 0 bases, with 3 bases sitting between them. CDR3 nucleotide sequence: TGTGCCAGCAGCTTCTATAGCAATCAGCCCCAGCATTTT. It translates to CASSFYSNQPQHF.

The CDR3 region is CASSQGGTGGETQYF. The CDR3 bases are TGTGCCAGCAGCCAAGGGGGGACTGGGGGGGAGACCCAGTACTTC. The V call is TRBV4-2, the J call TRBJ2-5, with D perhaps TRBD2 (6 bases). Germline lookup yields CDR1 LGHNA and CDR2 YNFKEQ. The CDR3 spans 15 residues. The germline V and J ends were trimmed by 1 base and 5 bases, with 14 bases remaining between them.

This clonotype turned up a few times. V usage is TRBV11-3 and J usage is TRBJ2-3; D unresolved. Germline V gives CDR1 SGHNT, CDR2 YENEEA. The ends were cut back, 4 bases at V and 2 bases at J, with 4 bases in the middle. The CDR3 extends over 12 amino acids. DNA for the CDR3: TGTGCCAGCAGCTGGAACACAGATACGCAGTATTTT. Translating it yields CASSWNTDTQYF.

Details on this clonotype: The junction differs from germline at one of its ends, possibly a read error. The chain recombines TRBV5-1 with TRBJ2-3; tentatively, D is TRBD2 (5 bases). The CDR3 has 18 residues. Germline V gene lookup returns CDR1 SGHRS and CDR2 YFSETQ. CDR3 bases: TGCGCCAGCAGCTTGGGTTCATCGCAGATTTCTAGCACAGATACGCAGTGTTTT. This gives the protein CASSLGSSQISSTDTQCF.

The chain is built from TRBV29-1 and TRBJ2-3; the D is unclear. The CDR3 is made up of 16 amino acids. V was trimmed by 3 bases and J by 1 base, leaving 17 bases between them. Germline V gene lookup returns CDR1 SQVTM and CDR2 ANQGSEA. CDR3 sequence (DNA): TGCAGCGTTGATTCTCCGGGCCCAACAGGCACAGATACGCAGTATTTT. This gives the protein CSVDSPGPTGTDTQYF.

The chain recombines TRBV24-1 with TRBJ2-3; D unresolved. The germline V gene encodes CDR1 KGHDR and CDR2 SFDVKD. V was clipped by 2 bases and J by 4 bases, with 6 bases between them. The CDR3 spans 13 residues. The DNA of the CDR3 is TGTGCCACCAGTGATTCCAAATCAGATACGCAGTATTTT. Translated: CATSDSKSDTQYF.

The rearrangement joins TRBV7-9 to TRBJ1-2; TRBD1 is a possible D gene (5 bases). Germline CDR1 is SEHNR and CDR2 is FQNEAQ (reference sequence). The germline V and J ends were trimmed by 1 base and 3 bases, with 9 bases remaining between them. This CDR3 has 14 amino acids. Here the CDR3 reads CASSLGGADYGYTF. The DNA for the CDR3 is TGTGCCAGCAGCTTAGGAGGGGCGGACTATGGCTACACCTTC.

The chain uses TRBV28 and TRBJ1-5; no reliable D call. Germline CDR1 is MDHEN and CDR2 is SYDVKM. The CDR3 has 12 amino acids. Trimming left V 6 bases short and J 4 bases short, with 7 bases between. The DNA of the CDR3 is TGTGCCAGCAGCCCATCGAATCAGCCCCAGCATTTT. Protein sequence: CASSPSNQPQHF.

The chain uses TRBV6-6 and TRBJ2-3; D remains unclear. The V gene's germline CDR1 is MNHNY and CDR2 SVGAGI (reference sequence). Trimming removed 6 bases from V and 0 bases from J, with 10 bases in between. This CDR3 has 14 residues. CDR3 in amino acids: CASRPQPSTDTQYF. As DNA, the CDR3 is TGTGCCAGCAGACCCCAGCCGAGCACAGATACGCAGTATTTT.

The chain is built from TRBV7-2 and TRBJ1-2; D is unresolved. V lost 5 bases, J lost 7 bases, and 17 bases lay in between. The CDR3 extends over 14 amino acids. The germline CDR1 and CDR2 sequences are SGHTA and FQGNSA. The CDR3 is CASSGSEGAGGYTF. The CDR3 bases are TGTGCCAGCAGCGGAAGTGAAGGCGCGGGTGGCTACACCTTC.

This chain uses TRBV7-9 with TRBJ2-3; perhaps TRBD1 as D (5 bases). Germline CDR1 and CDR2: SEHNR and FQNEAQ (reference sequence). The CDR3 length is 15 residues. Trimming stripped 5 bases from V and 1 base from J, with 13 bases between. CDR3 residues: CASSRKGDGTDTQYF. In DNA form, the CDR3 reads TGTGCCAGCAGCCGCAAAGGGGATGGCACAGATACGCAGTATTTT.

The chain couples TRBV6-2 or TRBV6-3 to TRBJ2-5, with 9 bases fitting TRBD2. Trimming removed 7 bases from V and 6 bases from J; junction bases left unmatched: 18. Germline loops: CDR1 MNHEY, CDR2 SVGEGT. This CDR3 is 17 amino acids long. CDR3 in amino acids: CASTTERGDRTLKTQYF. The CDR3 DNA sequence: TGTGCCAGCACCACCGAGCGGGGGGACCGAACTTTAAAGACCCAGTACTTC.

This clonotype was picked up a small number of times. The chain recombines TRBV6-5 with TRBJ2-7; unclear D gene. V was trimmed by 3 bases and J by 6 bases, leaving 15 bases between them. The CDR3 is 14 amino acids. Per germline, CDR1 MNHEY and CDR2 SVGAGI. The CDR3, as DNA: TGTGCCAGCAGTTATGACGGTTCCCGGCGCGAGCAGTACTTC. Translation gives CASSYDGSRREQYF.